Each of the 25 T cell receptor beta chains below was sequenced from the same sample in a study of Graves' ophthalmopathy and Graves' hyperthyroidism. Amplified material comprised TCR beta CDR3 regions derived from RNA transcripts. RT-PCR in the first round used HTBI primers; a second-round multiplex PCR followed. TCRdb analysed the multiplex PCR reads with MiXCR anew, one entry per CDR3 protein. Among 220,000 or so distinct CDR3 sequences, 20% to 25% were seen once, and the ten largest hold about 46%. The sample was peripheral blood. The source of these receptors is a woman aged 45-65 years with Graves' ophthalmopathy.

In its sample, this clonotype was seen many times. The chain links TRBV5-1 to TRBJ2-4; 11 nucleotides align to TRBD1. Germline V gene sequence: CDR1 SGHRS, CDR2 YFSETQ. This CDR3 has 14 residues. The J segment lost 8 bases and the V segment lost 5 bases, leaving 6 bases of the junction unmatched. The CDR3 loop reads CASSRTGGRDIQYF. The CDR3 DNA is TGCGCCAGCAGTCGGACAGGGGGCAGGGACATTCAGTACTTC.

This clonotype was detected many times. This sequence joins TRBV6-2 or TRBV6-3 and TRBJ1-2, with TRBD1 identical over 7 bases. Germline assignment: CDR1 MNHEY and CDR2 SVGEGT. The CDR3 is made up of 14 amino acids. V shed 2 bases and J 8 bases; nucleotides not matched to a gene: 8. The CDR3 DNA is TGTGCCAGCAGTTACACGACAGGGCGATTCGGCTACACCTTC. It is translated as CASSYTTGRFGYTF.

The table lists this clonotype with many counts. The CDR3 DNA follows: TGCGCCAGCAGCTCGGGGCAGGGCGAGTATGGCTACACCTTC. Protein sequence: CASSSGQGEYGYTF. The chain employs TRBV5-1 and TRBJ1-2; D is possibly TRBD1 (5 bases). With 3 bases removed from V and 5 bases from J, the gap between germline ends came to 14 bases. The CDR3 extends over 14 amino acids. Per the germline V gene, CDR1 is SGHRS and CDR2 is YFSETQ.

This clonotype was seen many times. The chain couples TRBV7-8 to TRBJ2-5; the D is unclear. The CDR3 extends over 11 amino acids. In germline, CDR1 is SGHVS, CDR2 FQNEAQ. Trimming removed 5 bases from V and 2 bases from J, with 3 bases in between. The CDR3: CASSKQETQYF. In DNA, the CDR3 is TGTGCCAGCAGCAAACAAGAGACCCAGTACTTC.

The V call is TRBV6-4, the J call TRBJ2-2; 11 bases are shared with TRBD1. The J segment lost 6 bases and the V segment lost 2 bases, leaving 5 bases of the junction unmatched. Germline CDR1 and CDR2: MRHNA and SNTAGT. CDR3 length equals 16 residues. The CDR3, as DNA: TGTGCCAGCAGTGACGGGACAGGGGGATTCGCCGGGGAGCTGTTTTTT. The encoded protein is CASSDGTGGFAGELFF.

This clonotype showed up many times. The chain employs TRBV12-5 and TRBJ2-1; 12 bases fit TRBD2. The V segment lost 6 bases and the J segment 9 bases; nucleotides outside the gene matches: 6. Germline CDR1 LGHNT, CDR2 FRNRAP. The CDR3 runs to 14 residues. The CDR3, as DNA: TGTGCTAGTGGGACTAGCGGGAGTGGTGGTGAGCAGTTCTTC. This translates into CASGTSGSGGEQFF.

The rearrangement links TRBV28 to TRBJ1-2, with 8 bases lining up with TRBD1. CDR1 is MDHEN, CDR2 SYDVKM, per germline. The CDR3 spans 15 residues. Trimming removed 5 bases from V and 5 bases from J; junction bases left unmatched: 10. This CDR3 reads CASSPATDRAYGYTF. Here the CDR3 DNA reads TGTGCCAGCAGTCCCGCTACGGACAGGGCATATGGCTACACCTTC.

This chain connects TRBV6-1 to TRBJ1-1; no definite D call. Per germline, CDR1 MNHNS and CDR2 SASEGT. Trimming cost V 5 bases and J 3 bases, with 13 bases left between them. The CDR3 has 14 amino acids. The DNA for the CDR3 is TGTGCCAGCAGTCCTCGGCCCTGGGACACTGAAGCTTTCTTT. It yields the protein CASSPRPWDTEAFF.

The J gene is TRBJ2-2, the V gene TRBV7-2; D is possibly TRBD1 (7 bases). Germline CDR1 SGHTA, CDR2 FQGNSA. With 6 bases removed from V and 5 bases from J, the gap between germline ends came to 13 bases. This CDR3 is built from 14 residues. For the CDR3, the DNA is TGTGCCAGCAGACTTCAGGGGGGAACCGGGGAGCTGTTTTTT. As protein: CASRLQGGTGELFF.

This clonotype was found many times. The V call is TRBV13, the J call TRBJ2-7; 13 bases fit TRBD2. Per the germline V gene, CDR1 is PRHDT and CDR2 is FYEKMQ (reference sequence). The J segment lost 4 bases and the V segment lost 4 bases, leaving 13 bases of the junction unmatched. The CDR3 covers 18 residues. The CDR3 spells CASSSREWTSGRVYEQYF. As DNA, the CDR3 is TGTGCCAGCAGCTCCAGGGAATGGACTAGCGGGAGAGTATACGAGCAGTACTTC.

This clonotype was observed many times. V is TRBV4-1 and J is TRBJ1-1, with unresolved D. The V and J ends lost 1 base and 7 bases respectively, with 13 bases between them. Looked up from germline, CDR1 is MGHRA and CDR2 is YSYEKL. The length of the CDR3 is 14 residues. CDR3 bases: TGCGCCAGCAGCCAAGTAGCCAACCCTAGTGAAGCTTTCTTT. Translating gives CASSQVANPSEAFF.

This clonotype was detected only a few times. Here the CDR3 reads CASSPVPGQGLYEQYF. As DNA, the CDR3 is TGTGCCAGCAGCCCCGTCCCAGGACAGGGACTCTACGAGCAGTACTTC. The chain has TRBV28 and TRBJ2-7; 8 nucleotides line up with TRBD1. J lost 3 bases, V lost 6 bases, and 13 bases had no gene match. The CDR3 has 16 amino acids. Looked up from germline, CDR1 is MDHEN and CDR2 is SYDVKM.

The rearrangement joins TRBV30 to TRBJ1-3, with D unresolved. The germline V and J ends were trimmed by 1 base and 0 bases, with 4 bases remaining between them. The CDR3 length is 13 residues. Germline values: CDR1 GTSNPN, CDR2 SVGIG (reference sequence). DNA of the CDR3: TGTGCCTGGAGTGCACACTCTGGAAACACCATATATTTT. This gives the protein CAWSAHSGNTIYF.

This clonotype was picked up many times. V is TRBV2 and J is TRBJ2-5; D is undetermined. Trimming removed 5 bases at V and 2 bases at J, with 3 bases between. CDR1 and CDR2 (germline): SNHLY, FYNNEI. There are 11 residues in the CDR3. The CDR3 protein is CASSRQETQYF. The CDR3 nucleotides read TGTGCCAGCAGTAGACAAGAGACCCAGTACTTC.

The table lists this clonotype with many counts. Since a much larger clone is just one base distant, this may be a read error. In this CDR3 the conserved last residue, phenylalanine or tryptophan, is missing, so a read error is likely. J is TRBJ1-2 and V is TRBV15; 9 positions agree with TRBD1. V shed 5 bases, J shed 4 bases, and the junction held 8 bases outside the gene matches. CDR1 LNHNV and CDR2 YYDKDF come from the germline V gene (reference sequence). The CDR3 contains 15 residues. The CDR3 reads CATSADRGRTYGYTS. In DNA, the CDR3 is TGTGCCACCAGCGCTGACAGGGGGAGGACCTATGGCTACACCTCC.

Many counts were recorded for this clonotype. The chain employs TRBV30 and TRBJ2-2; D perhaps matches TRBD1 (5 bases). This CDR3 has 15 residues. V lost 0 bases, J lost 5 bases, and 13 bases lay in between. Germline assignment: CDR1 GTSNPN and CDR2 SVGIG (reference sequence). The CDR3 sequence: CAWSVSGASTGELFF. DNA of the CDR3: TGTGCCTGGAGTGTATCTGGGGCTAGTACCGGGGAGCTGTTTTTT.

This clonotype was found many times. CDR3 DNA sequence: TGTGCCAGCCGAGGACTCCCTCGGGTGAGGTCCTACGAGCAGTACTTC. Protein product: CASRGLPRVRSYEQYF. The chain couples TRBV6-1 to TRBJ2-7, with D possibly being TRBD2 (5 bases). The CDR3 runs to 16 residues. With 8 bases removed from V and 1 base from J, the gap between germline ends came to 21 bases. The germline V gene has CDR1 MNHNS and CDR2 SASEGT.

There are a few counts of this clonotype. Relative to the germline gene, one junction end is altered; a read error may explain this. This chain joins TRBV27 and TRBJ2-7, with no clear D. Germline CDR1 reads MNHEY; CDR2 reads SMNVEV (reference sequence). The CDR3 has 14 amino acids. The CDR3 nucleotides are TGTGCCAGCAGTGTTACCGGAAGAACCTACGAGCAGTCCTTC. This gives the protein CASSVTGRTYEQSF.

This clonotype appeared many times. The CDR3 coding sequence is TGCGCCAGCAGCTTGGGGACAGGGACATTTATTTCCTACGAGCAGTACTTC. It translates to CASSLGTGTFISYEQYF. J is TRBJ2-7 and V is TRBV5-1; 8 nucleotides match TRBD1. CDR1 is SGHRS, CDR2 YFSETQ, per germline. The CDR3 extends over 17 amino acids. V shed 0 bases and J 1 base; nucleotides not matched to a gene: 9.

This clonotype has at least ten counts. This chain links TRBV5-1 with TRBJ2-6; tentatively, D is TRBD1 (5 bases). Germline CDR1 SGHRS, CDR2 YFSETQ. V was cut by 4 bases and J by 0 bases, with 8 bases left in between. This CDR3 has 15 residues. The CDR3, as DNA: TGCGCCAGCAGCCAGGGAAACTCTGGGGCCAACGTCCTGACTTTC. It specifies CASSQGNSGANVLTF.

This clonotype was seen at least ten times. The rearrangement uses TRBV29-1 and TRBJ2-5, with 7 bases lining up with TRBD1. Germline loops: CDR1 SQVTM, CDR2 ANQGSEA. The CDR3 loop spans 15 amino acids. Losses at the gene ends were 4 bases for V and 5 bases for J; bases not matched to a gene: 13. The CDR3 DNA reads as TGCAGCGTTGTGATCCGACAGGGCGCGTACGAGACCCAGTACTTC. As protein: CSVVIRQGAYETQYF. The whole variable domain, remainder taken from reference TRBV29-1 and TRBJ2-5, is SAVISQKPSRDICQRGTSLTIQCQVDSQVTMMFWYRQQPGQSLTLIATANQGSEATYESGFVIDKFPISRPNLTFSTLTVSNMSPEDSSIYLCSVVIRQGAYETQYFGPGTRLLVL.

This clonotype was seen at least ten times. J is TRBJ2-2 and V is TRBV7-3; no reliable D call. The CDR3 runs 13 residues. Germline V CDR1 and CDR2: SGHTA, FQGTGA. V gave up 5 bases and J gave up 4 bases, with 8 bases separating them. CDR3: CASSPSATGELFF. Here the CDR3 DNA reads TGTGCCAGCAGCCCCTCCGCCACCGGGGAGCTGTTTTTT.

The CDR3 sequence is CASRRDPLMNTEAFF. The CDR3 region has the DNA TGTGCCAGCAGACGGGACCCCCTCATGAACACTGAAGCTTTCTTT. V is TRBV12-3 or TRBV12-4 and J is TRBJ1-1, with D maybe TRBD1 (5 bases). V lost 6 bases and J lost 0, with 14 bases in between. CDR3 length: 15 residues.

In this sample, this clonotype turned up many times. CDR3 nucleotides: TGTGCCAGCAGCTGGGGTGGGGGAAACGAGCAGTACTTC. Translation: CASSWGGGNEQYF. The V call is TRBV7-9, the J call TRBJ2-7, with D perhaps assigned TRBD1 or TRBD2 (5 bases each). Looked up from germline, CDR1 is SEHNR and CDR2 is FQNEAQ (reference sequence). Trimming removed 4 bases from V and 5 bases from J, with 12 bases in between. The CDR3 has 13 amino acids.

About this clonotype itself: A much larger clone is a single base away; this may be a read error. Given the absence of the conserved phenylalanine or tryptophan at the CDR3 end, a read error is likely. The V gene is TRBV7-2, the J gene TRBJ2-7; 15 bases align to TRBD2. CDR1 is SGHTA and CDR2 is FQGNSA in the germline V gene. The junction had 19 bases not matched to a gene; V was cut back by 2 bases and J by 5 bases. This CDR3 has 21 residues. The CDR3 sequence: CASSLFRADVGTSGRSNEQYL. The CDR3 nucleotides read TGTGCCAGCAGCTTATTTAGGGCGGATGTCGGGACTAGCGGGAGGTCCAACGAGCAGTACCTC.